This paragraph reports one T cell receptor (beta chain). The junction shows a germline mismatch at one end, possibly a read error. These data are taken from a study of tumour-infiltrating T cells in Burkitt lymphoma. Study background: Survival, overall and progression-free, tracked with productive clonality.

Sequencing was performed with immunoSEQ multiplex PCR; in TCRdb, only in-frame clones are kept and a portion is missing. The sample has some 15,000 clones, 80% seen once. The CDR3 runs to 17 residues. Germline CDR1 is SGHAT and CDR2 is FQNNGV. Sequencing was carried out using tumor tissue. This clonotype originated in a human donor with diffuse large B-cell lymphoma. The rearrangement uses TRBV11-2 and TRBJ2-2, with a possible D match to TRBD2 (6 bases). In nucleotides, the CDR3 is TGTGCCAGCAGGTTAGAGGGGCGCTCTAGCGTACCCGGGGAGCTGTTTTTT. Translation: CASRLEGRSSVPGELFF.